The following is a TCR beta chain sequence with its context. Original methodology: Estimation of nucleated cell counts was performed using reference gene primer amplification. Some clones are missing from TCRdb's copy, which holds only in-frame ones; the method was immunoSEQ multiplex PCR. From that table come the V and J calls and clone size; the DNA was used to work out D and trimming. The repertoire holds 150,000 to 200,000 clones, around 90% seen once, with around 0.5% in the top ten. The CDR3 sequence is 12 residues long. CDR1 SQVTM and CDR2 ANQGSEA come from the germline V gene. These data are taken from a study of blood T cell repertoires in COVID-19.

The sequencing sample was made of peripheral blood. The genes are TRBV29-1 and TRBJ2-7; D uncertain. The TCR was taken from a man aged 50 or older with acute or convalescent COVID-19. CDR3 nucleotides: TGCGGCGCCGGCCGTAACTCCTACGAGCAGTACTTC. As protein: CGAGRNSYEQYF.